This entry describes one T cell receptor beta chain. What it binds is not known. Repertoires were generated with immunoSEQ multiplex PCR, while TCRdb's copy carries only in-frame clones and drops some. The sample shows roughly 380,000 clones, around nine tenths of them seen only once. The data derive from a study of Ad26.COV2.S vaccination and SARS-CoV-2 variants. Across the study: Within the COV1001 Ad26.COV2.S trial arm, the donor was enrolled. Ad26.COV2.S, an intramuscular injection, was given once or twice 56 days apart. Study-wide results and limits: Post-vaccination spike-specific CD8+ and CD4+ T cell responses reportedly had substantial breadth.

Stated treatment: 15 to 20 received Ad26.COV2.S at low or high dose, single or two shots; about 5 received placebo; per-sample allocation not given. Collection of samples fell on day 63 after the first vaccine or placebo injection. An adult of 18-55 years in Boston served as donor. CDR3 length equals 17 residues. CDR1 is SGHVS, CDR2 FNYEAQ, per germline. Germline trimming cut 8 bases from V and 2 bases from J; bases unmatched to any gene: 14. This sequence joins TRBV7-6 and TRBJ2-2; TRBD1 matches 7 bases. The TCR originated in a person between 18 and 65 years old who received the Ad26.COV2.S COVID-19 vaccine or a placebo. The specimen comprised peripheral blood, sampled in a trial of Ad26.COV2.S vaccine versus placebo. CDR3 sequence (DNA): TGTGCCAGCGCAGGGATATCAGGGGGTGCAAACACCGGGGAGCTGTTTTTT. Amino acids: CASAGISGGANTGELFF.